These T cell receptor beta chains were read from a single sample in a study of CD8 T cells in Susac syndrome. MiXCR was run by TCRdb on the immunoSEQ multiplex PCR reads, yielding one entry per CDR3 protein. The repertoire holds about 250,000 distinct CDR3 sequences, with 80% to 95% as singletons. Sequencing input: CD4+ T cells from PBMCs. The source of these receptors is a human donor with multiple sclerosis. Each CDR3 is given with its conserved first and last residue. Each record gives: V gene, D gene, CDR3 length, J gene, clone size, CDR3 DNA, CDR3 protein. The D gene is left open where the match is weak. Rows give clone size only sometimes, using once, few, many, or a class for an expanded clone.

>TRBV4-1|NA|14|TRBJ1-2|NA
TGCGCCAGCAGCCAAGTATTAGCTAACTATGGCTACACCTTC
CASSQVLANYGYTF
>TRBV30|TRBD1|15|TRBJ1-3|NA
TGTGCCTGGAATTCCGGGACAGGCTCTGGAAACACCATATATTTT
CAWNSGTGSGNTIYF
>TRBV9|TRBD1|12|TRBJ1-2|NA
TGTGCCAGCACCGGACAGGGTAGGGGCTACACCTTC
CASTGQGRGYTF
>TRBV5-4|TRBD2|16|TRBJ2-3|once
TGTGCCAGCAGGATAGCGGGAGGGGGCCGCACAGATACGCAGTATTTT
CASRIAGGGRTDTQYF
>TRBV28|NA|14|TRBJ1-2|NA
TGTGCCAGCAGGGAGCTCGGGAGGAACTATGGCTACACCTTC
CASRELGRNYGYTF
>TRBV5-1|NA|12|TRBJ1-6|NA
TGCGCCAGCAGCTTGGATGGTTCACCCCTCCACTTT
CASSLDGSPLHF
>TRBV11-2|NA|16|TRBJ2-6|NA
TGTGCCAGCAGCTTAGACGACGGAGTGGGGGCCAACGTCCTGACTTTC
CASSLDDGVGANVLTF
>TRBV3-1|TRBD1|19|TRBJ1-1|NA
TGTGCCAGCAGCCAGTACCCCCGGGGGACAGGGGGCATTCACCCTGAAGCTTTCTTT
CASSQYPRGTGGIHPEAFF
>TRBV24-1|TRBD1|18|TRBJ2-5|NA
TGTGCCACCAGTGAGTCTCCAGGGACAGGGTCAAACCAAGAGACCCAGTACTTC
CATSESPGTGSNQETQYF
>TRBV5-1|NA|13|TRBJ2-4|NA
TGCGCCAGCAGCTTAGGGACCAAAAACATTCAGTACTTC
CASSLGTKNIQYF